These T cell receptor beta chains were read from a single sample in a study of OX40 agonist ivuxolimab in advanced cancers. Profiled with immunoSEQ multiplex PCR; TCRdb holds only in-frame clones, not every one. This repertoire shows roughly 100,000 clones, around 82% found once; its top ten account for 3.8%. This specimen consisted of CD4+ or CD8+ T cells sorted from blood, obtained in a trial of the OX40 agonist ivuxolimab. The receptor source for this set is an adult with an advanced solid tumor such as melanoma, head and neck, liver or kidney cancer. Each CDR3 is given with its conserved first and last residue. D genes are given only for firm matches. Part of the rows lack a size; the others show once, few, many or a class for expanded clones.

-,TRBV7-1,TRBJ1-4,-,TGTGCCAGCAGCCTAGACGGGGGCAATGAAAAACTGTTTTTT,CASSLDGGNEKLFF
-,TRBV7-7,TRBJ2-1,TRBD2,TGTGCTAGCAGCTTAGAAGGGGCGGGAGGGCCCAATGAGCAGTTCTTC,CASSLEGAGGPNEQFF
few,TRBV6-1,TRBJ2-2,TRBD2,TGTGCCAGCAGTGAAGCGGGACTAGCGGGAGATAGCGGGACGAACGGGGAGCTGTTTTTT,CASSEAGLAGDSGTNGELFF
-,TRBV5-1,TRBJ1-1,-,TGCGCCAGCAGCAAGGCACTTATGAACACTGAAGCTTTCTTT,CASSKALMNTEAFF
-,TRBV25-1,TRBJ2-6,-,TGTGCCAGCAGCCCAGTTTCTGGGGCCAACGTCCTGACTTTC,CASSPVSGANVLTF
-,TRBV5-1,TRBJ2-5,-,TGCGCCAGCAGCTTGGAGGGGATGAGAGAGACCCAGTACTTC,CASSLEGMRETQYF
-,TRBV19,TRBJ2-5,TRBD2,TGTGCCAGTAGGGCGGGAGAGGGAGAGACCCAGTACTTC,CASRAGEGETQYF
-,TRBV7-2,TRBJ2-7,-,TGTGCCAGCAGCCGTTGGACCACGGAGCAGTACTTC,CASSRWTTEQYF
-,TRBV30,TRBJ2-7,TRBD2,TGTGCCTGGGTTAGCGGGAGGGCCCTCGGCTACGAGCAGTACTTC,CAWVSGRALGYEQYF
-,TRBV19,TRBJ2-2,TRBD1,TGTGCCAGTAGGGCGGCACAGGGGGACACCGGGGAGCTGTTTTTT,CASRAAQGDTGELFF
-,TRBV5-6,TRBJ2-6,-,TGTGCCAGCAGCCCAAGTGTAAGGGCCAACGTCCTGACTTTC,CASSPSVRANVLTF
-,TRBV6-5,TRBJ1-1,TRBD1,TGTGCCAGCAGTAGACAGGGCCCTAACACTGAAGCTTTCTTT,CASSRQGPNTEAFF
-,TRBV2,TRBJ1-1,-,TGTGCCAGCAGGACGGGACGGTGGAACACTGAAGCTTTCTTT,CASRTGRWNTEAFF
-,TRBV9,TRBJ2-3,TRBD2,TGTGCCAGCAGCGTTCGGGGCGTGGGCGGGAGGCACGTAGATACGCAGTATTTT,CASSVRGVGGRHVDTQYF
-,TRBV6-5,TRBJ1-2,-,TGTGCCAGCAGTAGGACACCGCATGGCTACACCTTC,CASSRTPHGYTF
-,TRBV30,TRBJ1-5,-,TGTGCCTGGAGTCCAGGGTACGGTCAGCCCCAGCATTTT,CAWSPGYGQPQHF
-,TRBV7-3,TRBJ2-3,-,TGTGCCAGCAGCTTACCGGGCACAGATACGCAGTATTTT,CASSLPGTDTQYF
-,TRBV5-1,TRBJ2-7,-,TGCGCCAGCAGCTTGGGGGACAAATCAGGCTACGAGCAGTACTTC,CASSLGDKSGYEQYF
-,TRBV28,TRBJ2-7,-,TGTGCCAGCAGTCGTATAGGGACCTACGAGCAGTACTTC,CASSRIGTYEQYF
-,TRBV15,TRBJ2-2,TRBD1,TGTGCCACCAGCAGAGAAGGGGGCGGGCAGTTTGACGGGGAGCTGTTTTTT,CATSREGGGQFDGELFF
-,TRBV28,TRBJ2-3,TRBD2,TGTGCCAGCAGTTACGGGACTAGGCGTACGCAGTATTTT,CASSYGTRRTQYF
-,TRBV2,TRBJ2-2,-,TGTGCCAGCAGTGATGACGATACCGGGGAGCTGTTTTTT,CASSDDDTGELFF
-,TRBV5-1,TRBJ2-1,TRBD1,TGCGCCAGCAGCCCGTCCGGGACAGGTTGGAATGAGCAGTTCTTC,CASSPSGTGWNEQFF
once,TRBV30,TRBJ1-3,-,TGTGCCTGGAGTATCATCCCGACATACTCTGGAAACACCATATATTTT,CAWSIIPTYSGNTIYF
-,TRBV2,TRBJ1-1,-,TGTGCCAGCAGTGAGACTCCTGGTTACACTGAAGCTTTCTTT,CASSETPGYTEAFF
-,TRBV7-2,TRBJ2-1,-,TGTGCCAGCAGCGTGTCCCCCCTTGTCAATGAGCAGTTCTTC,CASSVSPLVNEQFF
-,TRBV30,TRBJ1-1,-,TGTGCCTGGGATTCGTGGGGGGGGCTGACTGAAGCTTTCTTT,CAWDSWGGLTEAFF
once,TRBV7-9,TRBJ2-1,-,TGTGCCAGCCAAAGGTCAGTGGACAATGAGCAGTTCTTC,CASQRSVDNEQFF
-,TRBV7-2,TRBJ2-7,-,TGTGCCAGCAGCTTAGCCAGGACTGGCGAGCAGTACTTC,CASSLARTGEQYF
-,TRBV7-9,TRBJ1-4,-,TGTGCCAGCAGCTCCAATAAGGCTGGGGGAGATAATGAAAAACTGTTTTTT,CASSSNKAGGDNEKLFF
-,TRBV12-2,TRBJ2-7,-,TGTGCAAGTCATACAAAGAGAAAAACGATCGCCTACGAGCAGTACTTC,CASHTKRKTIAYEQYF
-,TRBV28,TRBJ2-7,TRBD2,TGTGCCAGCAGTTTCCTAGCGGGATTGAACGAGCAGTACTTC,CASSFLAGLNEQYF
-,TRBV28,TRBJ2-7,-,TGTGCCAGCAGCCTTTGGACCTTCAACGAGCAGTACTTC,CASSLWTFNEQYF
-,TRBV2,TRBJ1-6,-,TGTGCCAGCAGACCTACTTGGGATTCACCCCTCCACTTT,CASRPTWDSPLHF
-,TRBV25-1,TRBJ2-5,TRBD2,TGTGCCACCACAACTGCCGGGGGGACTAGCGGGATTTCAGAGACCCAGTACTTC,CATTTAGGTSGISETQYF
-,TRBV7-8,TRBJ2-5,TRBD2,TGTGCCAGCAGCCCCGACGGACGGGAGGAGCAGTACTTC,CASSPDGREEQYF
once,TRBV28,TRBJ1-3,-,TGTGCCAGCAGTTTAGGGAGCTCTGGAAACACCATATATTTT,CASSLGSSGNTIYF
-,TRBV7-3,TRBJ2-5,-,TGTGCCAGCAGCTTAAACCTCCAAGAGACCCAGTACTTC,CASSLNLQETQYF
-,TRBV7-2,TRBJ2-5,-,TGTGCCATCGACGACAGCCAAGAGACCCAGTACTTC,CAIDDSQETQYF
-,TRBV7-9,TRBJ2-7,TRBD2,TGTGCCAGCAGCTTCGCCGGGACTAGCACTCGGGAGCAGTACTTC,CASSFAGTSTREQYF
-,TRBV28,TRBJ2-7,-,TGTGCCAGCAGTTCCCAATCCCGGGGGCGGCTCGAGCAGTACTTC,CASSSQSRGRLEQYF
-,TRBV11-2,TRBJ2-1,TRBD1,TGTGCCAGCAGACCGGGACAGGCATACAATGAGCAGTTCTTC,CASRPGQAYNEQFF
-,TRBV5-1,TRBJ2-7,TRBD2,TGCGCCAGCAGCTTGAGGCTAGCGGGCCCTGAAGTAGTCTACGAGCAGTACTTC,CASSLRLAGPEVVYEQYF
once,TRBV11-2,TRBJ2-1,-,TGTGCCAGCAGAGACTCTAGTGGGAGGTACTACAATGAGCAGTTCTTC,CASRDSSGRYYNEQFF
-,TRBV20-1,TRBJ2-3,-,TGCAGTGCTATCGACACAGATACGCAGTATTTT,CSAIDTDTQYF
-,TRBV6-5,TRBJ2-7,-,TGTGCCAGCAGTCCCCAGACAGCTTACGAGCAGTACTTC,CASSPQTAYEQYF
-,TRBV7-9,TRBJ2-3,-,TGTGCCAGCAGCTCGACATGGGGAATAGCCGATACGCAGTATTTT,CASSSTWGIADTQYF
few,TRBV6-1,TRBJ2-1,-,TGTGCCAGCAGTGAAGGGCTAGGGGGACCCGCTAAGGATGAGCAGTTCTTC,CASSEGLGGPAKDEQFF
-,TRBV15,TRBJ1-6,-,TGTGCCACCAGCAGAGTGACATCCTGGAGAAATTCACCCCTCCACTTT,CATSRVTSWRNSPLHF
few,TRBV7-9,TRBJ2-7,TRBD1,TGTGCCAGCAGCTTGGGGACAGACGAGCAGTACTTC,CASSLGTDEQYF
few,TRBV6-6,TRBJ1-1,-,TGTGCCAGCCGTCGGGGTCTGAACACTGAAGCTTTCTTT,CASRRGLNTEAFF
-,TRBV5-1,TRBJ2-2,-,TGCGCCAGCAGAGCTGGAGACAGGAGCACCGGGGAGCTGTTTTTT,CASRAGDRSTGELFF
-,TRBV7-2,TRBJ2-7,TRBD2,TGTGCCAGCAGCTTAGCGGAGACTAGCGGACTCTACGAGCAGTACTTC,CASSLAETSGLYEQYF
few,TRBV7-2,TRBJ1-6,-,TGTGCCAGCAGCTTGGGCAGTGGTTCACCCCTCCACTTT,CASSLGSGSPLHF
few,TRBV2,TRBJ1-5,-,TGTGCCAGCAGGGATGATGGTCTCGGACCCCAGCATTTT,CASRDDGLGPQHF